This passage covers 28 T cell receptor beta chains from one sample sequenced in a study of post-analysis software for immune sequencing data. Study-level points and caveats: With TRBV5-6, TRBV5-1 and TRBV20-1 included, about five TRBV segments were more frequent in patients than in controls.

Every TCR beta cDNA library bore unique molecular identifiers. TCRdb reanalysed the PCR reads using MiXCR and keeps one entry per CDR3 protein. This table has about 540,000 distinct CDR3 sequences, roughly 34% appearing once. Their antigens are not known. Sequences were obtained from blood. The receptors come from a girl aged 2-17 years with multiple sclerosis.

The CDR3 here is CASSVREAEAFF. CDR3 DNA: TGTGCCAGCTCAGTTAGGGAAGCTGAAGCTTTCTTT. The chain couples TRBV18 to TRBJ1-1, with D hard to call. The CDR3 length is 12 residues. Trimming cost V 5 bases and J 6 bases, with 10 bases left between them. CDR1 is KGHSH, CDR2 LQKENI, per germline. The full variable domain, with the rest looked up from reference TRBV18 and TRBJ1-1, is NAGVMQNPRHLVRRRGQEARLRCSPMKGHSHVYWYRQLPEEGLKFMVYLQKENIIDESGMPKERFSAEFPKEGPSILRIQQVVRGDSAAYFCASSVREAEAFFGQGTRLTVV.

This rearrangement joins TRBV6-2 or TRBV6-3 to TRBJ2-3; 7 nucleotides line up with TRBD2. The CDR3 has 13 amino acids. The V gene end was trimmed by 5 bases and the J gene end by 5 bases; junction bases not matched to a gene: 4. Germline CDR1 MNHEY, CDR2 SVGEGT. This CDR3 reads CASSHAGVDTQYF. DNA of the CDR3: TGTGCCAGCAGTCATGCGGGGGTAGATACGCAGTATTTT.

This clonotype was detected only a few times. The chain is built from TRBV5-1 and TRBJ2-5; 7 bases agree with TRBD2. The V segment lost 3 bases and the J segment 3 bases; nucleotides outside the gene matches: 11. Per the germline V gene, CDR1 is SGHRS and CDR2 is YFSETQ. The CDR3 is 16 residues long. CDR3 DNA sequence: TGCGCCAGCAGCTCTCGGGGTAGCGGGCCCAAAGAGACCCAGTACTTC. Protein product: CASSSRGSGPKETQYF.

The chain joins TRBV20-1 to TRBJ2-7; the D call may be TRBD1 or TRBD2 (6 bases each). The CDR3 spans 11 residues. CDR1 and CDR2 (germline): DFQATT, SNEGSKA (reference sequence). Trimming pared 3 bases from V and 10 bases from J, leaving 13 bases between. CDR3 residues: CSASGGPIQYF. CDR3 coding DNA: TGCAGTGCTAGCGGGGGCCCGATCCAGTACTTC.

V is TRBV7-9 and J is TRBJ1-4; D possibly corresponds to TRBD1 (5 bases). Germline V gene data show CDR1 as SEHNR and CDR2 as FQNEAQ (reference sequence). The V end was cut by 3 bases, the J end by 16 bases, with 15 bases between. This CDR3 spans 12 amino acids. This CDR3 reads CASSFQGDTQFF. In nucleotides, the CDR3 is TGTGCCAGCAGCTTTCAAGGGGATACGCAGTTTTTT.

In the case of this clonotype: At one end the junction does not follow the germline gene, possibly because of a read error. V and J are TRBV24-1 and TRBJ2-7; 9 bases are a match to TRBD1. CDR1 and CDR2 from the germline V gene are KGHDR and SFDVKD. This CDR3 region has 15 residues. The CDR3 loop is CAASDAGQGGYEQYF. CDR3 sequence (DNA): TGTGCCGCCAGTGATGCGGGACAGGGAGGCTACGAGCAGTACTTC.

The DNA of the CDR3 is TGTGCCAGCAGCCTGGGGGGCCCCCACAGGGCTGATTACGAGCAGTACTTC. Translating gives CASSLGGPHRADYEQYF. V and J are TRBV11-2 and TRBJ2-7; D tentatively reads TRBD1 or TRBD2 (6 bases each). This CDR3 is 17 amino acids long. Germline CDR1 reads SGHAT; CDR2 reads FQNNGV. Trimming removed 5 bases from V and 4 bases from J, with 24 bases in between.

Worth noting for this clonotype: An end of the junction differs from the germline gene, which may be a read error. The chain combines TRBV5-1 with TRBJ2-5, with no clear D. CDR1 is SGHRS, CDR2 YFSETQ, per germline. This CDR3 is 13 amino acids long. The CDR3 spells CTSSSEYQETQYF. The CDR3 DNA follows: TGCACCAGCAGCTCGGAGTACCAAGAGACCCAGTACTTC.

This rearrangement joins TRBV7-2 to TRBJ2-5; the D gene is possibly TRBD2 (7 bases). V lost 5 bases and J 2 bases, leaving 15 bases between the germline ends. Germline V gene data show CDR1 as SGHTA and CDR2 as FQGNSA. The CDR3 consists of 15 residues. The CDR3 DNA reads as TGTGCCAGCAGCACCGAGGGGGGGCTACAAGAGACCCAGTACTTC. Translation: CASSTEGGLQETQYF.

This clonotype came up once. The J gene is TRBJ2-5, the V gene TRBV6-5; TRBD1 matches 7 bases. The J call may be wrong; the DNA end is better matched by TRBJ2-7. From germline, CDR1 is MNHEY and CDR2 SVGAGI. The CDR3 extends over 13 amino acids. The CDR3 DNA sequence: TGTGCCAGCACGAGACAGGGTGCCCACGAGCAGTACTTC. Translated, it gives CASTRQGAHEQYF.

Written as DNA, the CDR3 is TGTGCCAGCAGTTACTCCCCGGGCGCGGGGGAGACCCAGTACTTC. It encodes CASSYSPGAGETQYF. This sequence joins TRBV6-5 and TRBJ2-5; possible D gene TRBD2, 6 bases. Trimming removed 0 bases from V and 5 bases from J, with 13 bases in between. The CDR3 loop spans 15 amino acids. Germline V CDR1 and CDR2: MNHEY, SVGAGI.

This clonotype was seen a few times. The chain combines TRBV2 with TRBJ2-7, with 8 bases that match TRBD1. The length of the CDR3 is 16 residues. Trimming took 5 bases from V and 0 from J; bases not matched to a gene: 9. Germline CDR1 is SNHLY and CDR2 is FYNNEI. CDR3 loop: CASSYLDRAPSYEQYF. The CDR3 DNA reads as TGTGCCAGCAGTTACCTGGACAGGGCCCCCTCCTACGAGCAGTACTTC.

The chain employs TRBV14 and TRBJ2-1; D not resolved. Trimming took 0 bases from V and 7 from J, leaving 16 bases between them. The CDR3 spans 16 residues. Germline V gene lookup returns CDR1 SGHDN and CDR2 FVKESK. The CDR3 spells CASSQDYPFLLNEQFF. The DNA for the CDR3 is TGTGCCAGCAGCCAAGATTATCCCTTTCTATTAAATGAGCAGTTCTTC.

The CDR3 region has the DNA TGCGCCAGCAGCCCGAGTAACAGCCCCACCGGGGAGCTGTTTTTT. It is translated as CASSPSNSPTGELFF. This chain joins TRBV5-1 and TRBJ2-2; D remains ambiguous. Trimming removed 4 bases at V and 4 bases at J, with 14 bases between. The CDR3 loop spans 15 amino acids. CDR1 and CDR2 (germline): SGHRS, YFSETQ.

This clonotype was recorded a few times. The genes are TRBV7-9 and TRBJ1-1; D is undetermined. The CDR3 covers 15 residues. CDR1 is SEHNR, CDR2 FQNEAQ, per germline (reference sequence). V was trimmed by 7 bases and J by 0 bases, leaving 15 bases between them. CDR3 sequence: CASKEISFMNTEAFF. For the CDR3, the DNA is TGTGCCAGCAAGGAGATCAGCTTCATGAACACTGAAGCTTTCTTT.

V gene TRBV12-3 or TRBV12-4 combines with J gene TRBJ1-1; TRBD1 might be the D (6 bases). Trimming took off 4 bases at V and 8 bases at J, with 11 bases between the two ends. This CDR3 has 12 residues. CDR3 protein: CASSSQGREAFF. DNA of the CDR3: TGTGCCAGCAGTTCGCAGGGGCGGGAAGCTTTCTTT.

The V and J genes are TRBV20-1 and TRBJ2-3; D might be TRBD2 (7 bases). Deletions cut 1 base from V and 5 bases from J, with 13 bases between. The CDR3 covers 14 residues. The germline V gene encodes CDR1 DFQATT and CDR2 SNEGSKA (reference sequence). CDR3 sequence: CSARARGAIDTQYF. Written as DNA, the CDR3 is TGCAGTGCTAGAGCTCGGGGGGCAATAGATACGCAGTATTTT.

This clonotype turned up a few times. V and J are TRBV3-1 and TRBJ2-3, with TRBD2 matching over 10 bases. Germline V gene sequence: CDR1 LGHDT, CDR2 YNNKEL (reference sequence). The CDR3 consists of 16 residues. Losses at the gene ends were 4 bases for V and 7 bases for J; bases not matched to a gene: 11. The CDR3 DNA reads TGTGCCAGCAGCCCCTCCAGCGGGGGGGCCGTAAATACGCAGTATTTT. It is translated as CASSPSSGGAVNTQYF.

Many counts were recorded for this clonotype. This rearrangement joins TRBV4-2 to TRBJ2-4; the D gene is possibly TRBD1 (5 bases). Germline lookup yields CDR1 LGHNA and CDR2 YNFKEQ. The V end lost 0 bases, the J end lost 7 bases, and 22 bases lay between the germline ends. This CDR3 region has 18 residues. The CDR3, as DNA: TGTGCCAGCAGCCAAGACCCGCCAAGACAGCGAATCAGTAACATTCAGTACTTC. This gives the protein CASSQDPPRQRISNIQYF.

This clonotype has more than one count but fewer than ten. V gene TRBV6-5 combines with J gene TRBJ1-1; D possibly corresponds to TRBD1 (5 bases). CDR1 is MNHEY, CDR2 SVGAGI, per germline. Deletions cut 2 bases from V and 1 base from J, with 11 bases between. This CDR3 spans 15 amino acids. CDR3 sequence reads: CASSYISTENTEAFF. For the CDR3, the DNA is TGTGCCAGCAGTTACATCTCGACAGAGAACACTGAAGCTTTCTTT.

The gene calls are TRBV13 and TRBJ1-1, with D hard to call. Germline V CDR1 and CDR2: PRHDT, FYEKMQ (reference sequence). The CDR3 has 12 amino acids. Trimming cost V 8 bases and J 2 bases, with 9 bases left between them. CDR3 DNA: TGTGCCAGCGCCCGGGTTAACACTGAAGCTTTCTTT. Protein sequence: CASARVNTEAFF. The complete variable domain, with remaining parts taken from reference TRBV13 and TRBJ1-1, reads AAGVIQSPRHLIKEKRETATLKCYPIPRHDTVYWYQQGPGQDPQFLISFYEKMQSDKGSIPDRFSAQQFSDYHSELNMSSLELGDSALYFCASARVNTEAFFGQGTRLTVV.

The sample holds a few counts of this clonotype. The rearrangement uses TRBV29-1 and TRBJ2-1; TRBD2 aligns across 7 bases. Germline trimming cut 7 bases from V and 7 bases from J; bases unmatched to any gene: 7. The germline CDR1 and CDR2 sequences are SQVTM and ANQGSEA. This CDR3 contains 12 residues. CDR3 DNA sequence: TGCAGCGCCCGGTCCGGGGGGAATGAGCAGTTCTTC. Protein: CSARSGGNEQFF.

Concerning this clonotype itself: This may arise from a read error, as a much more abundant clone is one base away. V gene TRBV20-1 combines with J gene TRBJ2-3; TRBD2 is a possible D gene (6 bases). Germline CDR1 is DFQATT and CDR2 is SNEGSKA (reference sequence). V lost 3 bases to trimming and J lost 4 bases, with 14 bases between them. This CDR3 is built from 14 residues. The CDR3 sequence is CSASTGGVADTQYF. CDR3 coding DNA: TGCAGTGCTAGCACTGGCGGGGTTGCAGATACGCAGTATTTT.

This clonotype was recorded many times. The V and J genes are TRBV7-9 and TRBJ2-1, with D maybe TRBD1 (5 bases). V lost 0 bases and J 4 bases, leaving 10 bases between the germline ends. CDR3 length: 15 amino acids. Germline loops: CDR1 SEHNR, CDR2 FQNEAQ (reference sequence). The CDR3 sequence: CASSLAGPSYNEQFF. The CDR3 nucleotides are TGTGCCAGCAGCTTAGCGGGGCCCTCATACAATGAGCAGTTCTTC.

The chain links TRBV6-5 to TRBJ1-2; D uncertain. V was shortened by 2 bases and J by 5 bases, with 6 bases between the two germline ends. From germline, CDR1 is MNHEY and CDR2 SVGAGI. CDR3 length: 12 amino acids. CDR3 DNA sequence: TGTGCCAGCAGTTACGGGCCATATGGCTACACCTTC. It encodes CASSYGPYGYTF.

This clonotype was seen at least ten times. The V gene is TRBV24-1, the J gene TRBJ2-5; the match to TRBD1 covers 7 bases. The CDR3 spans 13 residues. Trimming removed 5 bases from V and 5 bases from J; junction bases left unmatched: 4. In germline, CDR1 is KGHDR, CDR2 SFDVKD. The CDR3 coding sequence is TGTGCCACCAGTGCACAGGGGTGGGAGACCCAGTACTTC. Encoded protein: CATSAQGWETQYF.

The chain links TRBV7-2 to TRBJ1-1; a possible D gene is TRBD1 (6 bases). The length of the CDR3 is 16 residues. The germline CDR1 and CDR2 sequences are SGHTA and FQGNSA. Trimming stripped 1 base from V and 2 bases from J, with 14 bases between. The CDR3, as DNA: TGTGCCAGCAGCTTAGGAAACAGGGTACCCAACACTGAAGCTTTCTTT. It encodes CASSLGNRVPNTEAFF. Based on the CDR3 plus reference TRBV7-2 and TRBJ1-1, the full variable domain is GAGVSQSPSNKVTEKGKDVELRCDPISGHTALYWYRQSLGQGLEFLIYFQGNSAPDKSGLPSDRFSAERTGGSVSTLTIQRTQQEDSAVYLCASSLGNRVPNTEAFFGQGTRLTVV.

CDR3 nucleotides: TGCAGTGCAAGCCGGGACACCGCAACTAATGAAAAACTGTTTTTT. Residues: CSASRDTATNEKLFF. The V and J genes are TRBV20-1 and TRBJ1-4, with D possibly matching TRBD1 (6 bases). In germline, CDR1 is DFQATT, CDR2 SNEGSKA (reference sequence). V was shortened by 6 bases and J by 0 bases, with 14 bases between the two germline ends. The CDR3 is 15 amino acids.